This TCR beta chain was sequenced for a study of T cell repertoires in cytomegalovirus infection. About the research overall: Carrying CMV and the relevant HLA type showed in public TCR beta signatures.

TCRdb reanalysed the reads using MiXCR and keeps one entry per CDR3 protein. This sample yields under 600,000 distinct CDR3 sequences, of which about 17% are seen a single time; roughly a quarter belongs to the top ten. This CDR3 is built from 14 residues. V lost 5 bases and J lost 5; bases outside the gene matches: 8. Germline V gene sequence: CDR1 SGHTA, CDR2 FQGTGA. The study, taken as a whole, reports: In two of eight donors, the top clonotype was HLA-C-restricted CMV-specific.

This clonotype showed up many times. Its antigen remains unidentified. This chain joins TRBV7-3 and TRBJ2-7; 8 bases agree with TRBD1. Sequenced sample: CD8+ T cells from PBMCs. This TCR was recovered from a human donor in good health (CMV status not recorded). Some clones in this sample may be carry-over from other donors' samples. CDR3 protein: CASSPGTGVNEQYF. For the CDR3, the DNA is TGTGCCAGCAGCCCCGGGACAGGTGTAAACGAGCAGTACTTC.